This TCR beta chain appears in the sequencing data of a study of technical replicates of blood from several donors. TCRdb's table, derived via immunoSEQ multiplex PCR, lists solely in-frame clones and lacks some. The table lists 55,000 to 75,000 clones, around 93% of them singletons, with less than 0.5% in the top ten. The CDR3 is made up of 16 amino acids. Looked up from germline, CDR1 is SGHNT and CDR2 is YYREEE (reference sequence). With V trimmed by 4 bases and J by 4 bases, 4 bases remained unmatched. Sequences were obtained from T cells isolated from PBMCs. The V call is TRBV5-4, the J call TRBJ2-1; TRBD2 agrees at 14 bases. This TCR came from a human donor in good health. CDR3 bases: TGTGCCAGCAGCCCGGGACTAGCGGGAGCTTACAATGAGCAGTTCTTC. Its translation: CASSPGLAGAYNEQFF. The full variable domain, in which reference TRBV5-4 and TRBJ2-1 provide the parts outside the CDR3, is ETGVTQSPTHLIKTRGQQVTLRCSSQSGHNTVSWYQQALGQGPQFIFQYYREEENGRGNFPPRFSGLQFPNYSSELNVNALELDDSALYLCASSPGLAGAYNEQFFGPGTRLTVL.